One and the same sample provided the 20 T cell receptor beta chains below, sequenced in a study of regulatory and conventional T cells in RAG deficiency. Data came from immunoSEQ multiplex PCR; TCRdb stores just in-frame clones and leaves some out. The sample lists about 46,000 clones, 70% to 90% occurring once. The sorted conventional CD4+ T cells were CD25-low and CD127-high, with genomic DNA sequenced. These same records also appear under a second study, on regulatory T cells. This second report adds: Amplification used 52 TRBV primers and 13 TRBJ primers.

The sequenced sample consisted of CD4+ effector T cells sorted from blood. These TCRs come from a human donor in good health.

This clone was recorded a few times. The chain uses TRBV19 and TRBJ1-3; the D gene is possibly TRBD1 (5 bases). Trimming removed 4 bases at V and 4 bases at J, with 14 bases between. CDR3 length equals 15 residues. The V gene's germline CDR1 is LNHDA and CDR2 SQIVND (reference sequence). The CDR3 sequence is CASSTTGTKGNTIYF. CDR3 in DNA: TGTGCCAGTAGTACTACCGGGACGAAGGGAAACACCATATATTTT.

The rearrangement joins TRBV11-2 to TRBJ2-1, with 12 positions matching TRBD2. With 1 base clipped from V and 10 bases from J, the junction kept 5 bases outside the gene matches. This CDR3 region has 15 residues. The germline CDR1 and CDR2 sequences are SGHAT and FQNNGV. DNA of the CDR3: TGTGCCAGCAGCTTAGGGACTAGCGGGGTCAAAGAGCAGTTCTTC. Its protein product is CASSLGTSGVKEQFF.

The chain combines TRBV19 with TRBJ2-3, with D hard to call. Germline V CDR1 and CDR2: LNHDA, SQIVND (reference sequence). The CDR3 has 15 residues. Between the trimmed V and J ends, which lost 3 bases and 6 bases, there was a span of 16 bases. For the CDR3, the DNA is TGTGCCAGTAGTATCCGTGACATAAGGCAGGATACGCAGTATTTT. Translation gives CASSIRDIRQDTQYF.

The CDR3 bases are TGTGCCAGTAGTCCCAATGGGGGTGGGGGGAATGAGCAGTTCTTC. Amino acids: CASSPNGGGGNEQFF. The chain couples TRBV19 to TRBJ2-1, with a weak D call TRBD2 (6 bases). Trimming stripped 5 bases from V and 7 bases from J, with 18 bases between. The CDR3 is made up of 15 amino acids. The germline V gene encodes CDR1 LNHDA and CDR2 SQIVND (reference sequence). The full variable domain, with the rest looked up from reference TRBV19 and TRBJ2-1, is DGGITQSPKYLFRKEGQNVTLSCEQNLNHDAMYWYRQDPGQGLRLIYYSQIVNDFQKGDIAEGYSVSREKKESFPLTVTSAQKNPTAFYLCASSPNGGGGNEQFFGPGTRLTVL.

The chain is built from TRBV14 and TRBJ1-5; D unresolved. Trimming left V 0 bases short and J 0 bases short, with 9 bases between. The CDR3 length is 16 residues. The germline V gene encodes CDR1 SGHDN and CDR2 FVKESK. The CDR3 DNA sequence: TGTGCCAGCAGCCAAGATTGGGCAGATAGCAATCAGCCCCAGCATTTT. It encodes CASSQDWADSNQPQHF.

The chain recombines TRBV6-5 with TRBJ2-2, with TRBD2 as a possible D gene (6 bases). Germline-derived CDR1 and CDR2 are MNHEY and SVGAGI. The CDR3 length is 15 residues. With 5 bases removed from V and 2 bases from J, the gap between germline ends came to 12 bases. The CDR3 DNA is TGTGCCAGCAGTCAGCCGGGACTCAACACCGGGGAGCTGTTTTTT. This translates into CASSQPGLNTGELFF.

The chain joins TRBV11-2 to TRBJ1-1, with D hard to call. V lost 1 base and J lost 1, with 13 bases in between. Germline V gene data show CDR1 as SGHAT and CDR2 as FQNNGV. The CDR3 spans 16 residues. The CDR3 region is CASSLVRRRQNTEAFF. CDR3 DNA: TGTGCCAGCAGCTTAGTACGTCGAAGACAGAACACTGAAGCTTTCTTT.

This sequence joins TRBV2 and TRBJ1-5, with D hard to call. The CDR3 loop spans 13 amino acids. Trimming stripped 5 bases from V and 7 bases from J, with 12 bases between. Germline CDR1 reads SNHLY; CDR2 reads FYNNEI. This chain's CDR3 is CASSIYRGQPQHF. As DNA, the CDR3 is TGTGCCAGCAGTATATATAGAGGACAGCCCCAGCATTTT.

J is TRBJ1-1 and V is TRBV18; D gene unclear. Trimming pared 1 base from V and 6 bases from J, leaving 6 bases between. CDR3 length equals 12 residues. Germline CDR1 reads KGHSH; CDR2 reads LQKENI. The CDR3 loop is CASSPRGSEAFF. The CDR3 nucleotides read TGTGCCAGCTCACCACGGGGATCTGAAGCTTTCTTT.

The V gene is TRBV30, the J gene TRBJ2-6; D is undetermined. V was cut by 0 bases and J by 0 bases, with 6 bases left in between. Germline loops: CDR1 GTSNPN, CDR2 SVGIG (reference sequence). CDR3 length equals 15 residues. CDR3 DNA: TGTGCCTGGAGTGTATCATACTCTGGGGCCAACGTCCTGACTTTC. As protein: CAWSVSYSGANVLTF.

The table lists this clone with a few counts. V is TRBV7-6 and J is TRBJ2-7; no clear D gene. V lost 2 bases, J lost 3 bases, and 11 bases lay in between. Germline-derived CDR1 and CDR2 are SGHVS and FNYEAQ. CDR3 length equals 14 residues. CDR3 region: CASSLSVKNYEQYF. As DNA, the CDR3 is TGTGCCAGCAGCTTATCGGTCAAAAACTACGAGCAGTACTTC.

J is TRBJ1-3 and V is TRBV19; D perhaps matches TRBD1 (6 bases). Germline CDR1 and CDR2: LNHDA and SQIVND (reference sequence). The V and J ends lost 9 bases and 0 bases respectively, with 12 bases between them. This CDR3 is built from 14 residues. The CDR3 loop reads CASMTGGSGNTIYF. The CDR3 DNA is TGTGCCAGCATGACAGGCGGCTCTGGAAACACCATATATTTT. The whole variable domain, remainder taken from reference TRBV19 and TRBJ1-3, is DGGITQSPKYLFRKEGQNVTLSCEQNLNHDAMYWYRQDPGQGLRLIYYSQIVNDFQKGDIAEGYSVSREKKESFPLTVTSAQKNPTAFYLCASMTGGSGNTIYFGEGSWLTVV.

The chain employs TRBV5-6 and TRBJ2-4; D is possibly TRBD1 or TRBD2 (5 bases each). There are 17 residues in the CDR3. V was clipped by 5 bases and J by 9 bases, with 27 bases between them. Germline V gene data show CDR1 as SGHDT and CDR2 as YYEEEE. The CDR3: CASSFFLFPGPFPIQYF. CDR3 sequence (DNA): TGTGCCAGCAGTTTTTTTTTATTCCCGGGACCCTTCCCCATTCAGTACTTC. Together with reference TRBV5-6 and TRBJ2-4, the CDR3 gives the full variable domain: DAGVTQSPTHLIKTRGQQVTLRCSPKSGHDTVSWYQQALGQGPQFIFQYYEEEERQRGNFPDRFSGHQFPNYSSELNVNALLLGDSALYLCASSFFLFPGPFPIQYFGAGTRLSVL.

The gene calls are TRBV6-6 and TRBJ2-1; 7 bases align to TRBD1. J gave up 9 bases and V 6 bases, and 11 bases lay outside the gene matches. Germline V gene lookup returns CDR1 MNHNY and CDR2 SVGAGI (reference sequence). The CDR3 consists of 14 residues. This CDR3 is CASRQTGMKSEQFF. The CDR3 nucleotides are TGTGCCAGCAGGCAGACAGGGATGAAGAGTGAGCAGTTCTTC.

With regard to this clone: Relative to the germline gene, one junction end is altered; a read error may explain this. The chain carries TRBV5-3 and TRBJ1-2; D possibly corresponds to TRBD1 (5 bases). TRBV5-3 is reported as an ORF; its role is uncertain. The length of the CDR3 is 14 residues. The CDR3 sequence is CASSLEQENYGYTF. In DNA form, the CDR3 reads TGTGCCAGCAGCTTGGAACAGGAGAACTATGGCTACACCTTC.

This rearrangement joins TRBV7-3 to TRBJ2-7, with a possible D match to TRBD2 (5 bases). Germline V lookup: CDR1 SGHTA, CDR2 FQGTGA. Trimming removed 4 bases at V and 6 bases at J, with 10 bases between. The CDR3 sequence is 12 residues long. The CDR3: CASSSGRGEQYF. CDR3 bases: TGTGCCAGCAGCTCTGGACGGGGCGAGCAGTACTTC. Variable domain in full (rest from reference TRBV7-3 and TRBJ2-7): GAGVSQTPSNKVTEKGKYVELRCDPISGHTALYWYRQSLGQGPEFLIYFQGTGAADDSGLPNDRFFAVRPEGSVSTLKIQRTERGDSAVYLCASSSGRGEQYFGPGTRLTVT.

V usage is TRBV28 and J usage is TRBJ2-7, with D possibly being TRBD2 (6 bases). V dropped 5 bases and J dropped 0 bases, with 11 bases sitting between them. The CDR3 is 14 amino acids. Germline CDR1 and CDR2: MDHEN and SYDVKM. The CDR3 DNA follows: TGTGCCAGCAGTCTGGAGGGGACCTCCTACGAGCAGTACTTC. Amino acids: CASSLEGTSYEQYF.

The chain carries TRBV7-3 and TRBJ1-1; D call uncertain. The CDR3 is 13 residues long. The V end lost 3 bases, the J end lost 1 base, and 6 bases lay between the germline ends. CDR1 is SGHTA and CDR2 is FQGTGA in the germline V gene. The CDR3 reads CASSFGRNTEAFF. The CDR3 DNA is TGTGCCAGCAGCTTTGGGCGGAACACTGAAGCTTTCTTT.

The rearrangement uses TRBV5-1 and TRBJ2-1; D might be TRBD1 (6 bases). The CDR3 has 15 residues. In germline, CDR1 is SGHRS, CDR2 YFSETQ. V was trimmed by 4 bases and J by 1 base, leaving 12 bases between them. In DNA form, the CDR3 reads TGCGCCAGCAGCATCGGACAGACTTCCTACAATGAGCAGTTCTTC. This gives the protein CASSIGQTSYNEQFF.

This clone is a singleton in its sample. The CDR3 reads CASSFWTGENEKLFF. For the CDR3, the DNA is TGTGCCAGCTCATTCTGGACAGGGGAGAACGAAAAACTGTTTTTT. The genes are TRBV18 and TRBJ1-4, with TRBD1 matching over 9 bases. This CDR3 spans 15 amino acids. Germline V gene sequence: CDR1 KGHSH, CDR2 LQKENI. J was trimmed by 8 bases and V by 5 bases; bases with no gene match: 9.